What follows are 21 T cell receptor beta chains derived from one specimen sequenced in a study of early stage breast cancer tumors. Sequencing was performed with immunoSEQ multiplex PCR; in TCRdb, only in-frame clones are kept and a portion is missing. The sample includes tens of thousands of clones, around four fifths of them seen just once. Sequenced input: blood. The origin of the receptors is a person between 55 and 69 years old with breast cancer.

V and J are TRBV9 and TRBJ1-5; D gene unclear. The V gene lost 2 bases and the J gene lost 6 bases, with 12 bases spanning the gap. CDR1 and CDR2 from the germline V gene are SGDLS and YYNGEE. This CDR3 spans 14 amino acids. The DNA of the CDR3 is TGTGCCAGCAGCGTGGACGCCGTGGGTCAGCCCCAGCATTTT. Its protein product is CASSVDAVGQPQHF. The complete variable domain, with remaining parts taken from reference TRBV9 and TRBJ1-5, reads DSGVTQTPKHLITATGQRVTLRCSPRSGDLSVYWYQQSLDQGLQFLIQYYNGEERAKGNILERFSAQQFPDLHSELNLSSLELGDSALYFCASSVDAVGQPQHFGDGTRLSIL.

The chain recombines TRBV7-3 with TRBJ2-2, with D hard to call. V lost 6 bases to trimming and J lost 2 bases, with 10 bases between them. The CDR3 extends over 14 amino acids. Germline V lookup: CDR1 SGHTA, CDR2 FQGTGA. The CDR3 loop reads CASRPGPNTGELFF. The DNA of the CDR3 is TGTGCCAGCAGGCCGGGTCCTAACACCGGGGAGCTGTTTTTT.

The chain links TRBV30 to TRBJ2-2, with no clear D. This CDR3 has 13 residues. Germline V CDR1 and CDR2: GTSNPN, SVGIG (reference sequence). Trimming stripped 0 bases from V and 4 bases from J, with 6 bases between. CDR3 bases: TGTGCCTGGAGTGTGGGCGGCACCGGGGAGCTGTTTTTT. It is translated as CAWSVGGTGELFF.

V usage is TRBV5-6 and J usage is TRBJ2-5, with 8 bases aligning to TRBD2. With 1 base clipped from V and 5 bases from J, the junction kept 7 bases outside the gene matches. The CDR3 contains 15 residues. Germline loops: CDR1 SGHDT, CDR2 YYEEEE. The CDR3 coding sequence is TGTGCCAGCAGCTTGTGGGCGGGAGGTAGGGAGACCCAGTACTTC. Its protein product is CASSLWAGGRETQYF.

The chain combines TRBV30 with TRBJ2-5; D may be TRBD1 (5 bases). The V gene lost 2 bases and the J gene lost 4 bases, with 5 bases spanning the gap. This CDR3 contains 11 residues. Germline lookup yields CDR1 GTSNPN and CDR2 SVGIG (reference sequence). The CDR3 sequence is CAWSQGETQYF. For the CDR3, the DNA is TGTGCCTGGAGTCAGGGAGAGACCCAGTACTTC.

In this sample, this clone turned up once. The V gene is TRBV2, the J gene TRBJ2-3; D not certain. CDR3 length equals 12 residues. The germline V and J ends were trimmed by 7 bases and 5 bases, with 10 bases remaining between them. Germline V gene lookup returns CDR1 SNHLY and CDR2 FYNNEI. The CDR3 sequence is CASTRKGDTQYF. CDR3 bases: TGTGCCAGCACCCGGAAAGGAGATACGCAGTATTTT.

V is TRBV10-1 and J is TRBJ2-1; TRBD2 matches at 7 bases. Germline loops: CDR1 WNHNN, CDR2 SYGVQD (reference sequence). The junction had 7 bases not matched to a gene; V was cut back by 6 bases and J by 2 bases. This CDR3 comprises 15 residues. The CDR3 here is CASSETGTTYNEQFF. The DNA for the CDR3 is TGCGCCAGCAGCGAAACGGGGACTACCTACAATGAGCAGTTCTTC.

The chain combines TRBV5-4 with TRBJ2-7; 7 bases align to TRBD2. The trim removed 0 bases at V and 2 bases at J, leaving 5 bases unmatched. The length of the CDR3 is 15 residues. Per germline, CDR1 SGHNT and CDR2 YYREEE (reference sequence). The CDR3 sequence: CASSLGGSSAYEQYF. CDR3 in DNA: TGTGCCAGCAGCTTGGGCGGGAGCTCCGCCTACGAGCAGTACTTC.

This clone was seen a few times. The CDR3: CASSERGNTEAFF. Here the CDR3 DNA reads TGTGCCAGCAGTGAAAGGGGGAACACTGAAGCTTTCTTT. The chain couples TRBV25-1 to TRBJ1-1; TRBD1 is a possible D gene (5 bases). CDR1 MGHDK and CDR2 SYGVNS come from the germline V gene. The CDR3 loop spans 13 amino acids. Trimming removed 2 bases at V and 1 base at J, with 5 bases between.

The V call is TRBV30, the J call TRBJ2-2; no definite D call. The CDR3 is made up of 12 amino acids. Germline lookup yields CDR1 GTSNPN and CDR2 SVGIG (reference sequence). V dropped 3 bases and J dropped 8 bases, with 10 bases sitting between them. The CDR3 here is CAWRWARGELFF. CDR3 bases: TGTGCCTGGAGGTGGGCCCGAGGGGAGCTGTTTTTT.

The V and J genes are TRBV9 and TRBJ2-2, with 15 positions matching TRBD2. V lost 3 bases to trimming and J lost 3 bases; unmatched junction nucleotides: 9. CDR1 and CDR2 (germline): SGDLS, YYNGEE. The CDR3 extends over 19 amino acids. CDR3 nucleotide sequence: TGTGCCAGCAGCGACCTACCCGGACTAGCGGGGGGGTACACCGGGGAGCTGTTTTTT. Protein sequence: CASSDLPGLAGGYTGELFF.

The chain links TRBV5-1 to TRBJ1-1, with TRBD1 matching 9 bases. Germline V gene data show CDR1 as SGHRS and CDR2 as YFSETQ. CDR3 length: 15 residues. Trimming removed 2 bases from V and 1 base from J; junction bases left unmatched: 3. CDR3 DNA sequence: TGCGCCAGCAGCTTAGGGGGACAGGGGAACACTGAAGCTTTCTTT. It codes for CASSLGGQGNTEAFF.

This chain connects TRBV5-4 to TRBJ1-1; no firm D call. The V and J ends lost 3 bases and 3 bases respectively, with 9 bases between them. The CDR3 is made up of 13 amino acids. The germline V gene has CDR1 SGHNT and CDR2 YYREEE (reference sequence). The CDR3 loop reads CASSSQRDTEAFF. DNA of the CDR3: TGTGCCAGCAGCTCACAGAGGGACACTGAAGCTTTCTTT.

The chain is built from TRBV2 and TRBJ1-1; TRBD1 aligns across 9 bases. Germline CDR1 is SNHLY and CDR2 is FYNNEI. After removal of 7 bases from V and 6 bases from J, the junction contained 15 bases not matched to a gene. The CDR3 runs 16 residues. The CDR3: CASIDSGTGSAAEAFF. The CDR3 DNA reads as TGTGCCAGCATTGACTCCGGGACAGGGTCCGCCGCTGAAGCTTTCTTT. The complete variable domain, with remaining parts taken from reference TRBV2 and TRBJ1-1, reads EPEVTQTPSHQVTQMGQEVILRCVPISNHLYFYWYRQILGQKVEFLVSFYNNEISEKSEIFDDQFSVERPDGSNFTLKIRSTKLEDSAMYFCASIDSGTGSAAEAFFGQGTRLTVV.

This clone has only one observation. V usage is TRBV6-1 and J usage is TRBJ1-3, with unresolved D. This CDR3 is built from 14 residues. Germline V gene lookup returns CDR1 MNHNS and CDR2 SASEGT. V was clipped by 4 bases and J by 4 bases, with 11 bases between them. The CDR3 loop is CASSVVLPGNTIYF. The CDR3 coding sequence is TGTGCCAGCAGTGTAGTCCTCCCAGGAAACACCATATATTTT.

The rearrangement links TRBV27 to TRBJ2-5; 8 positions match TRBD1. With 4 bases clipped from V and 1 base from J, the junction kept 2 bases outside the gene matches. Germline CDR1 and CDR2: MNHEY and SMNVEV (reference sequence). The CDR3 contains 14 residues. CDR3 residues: CASSSGQGQETQYF. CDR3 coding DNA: TGTGCCAGCAGTTCCGGACAGGGCCAAGAGACCCAGTACTTC.

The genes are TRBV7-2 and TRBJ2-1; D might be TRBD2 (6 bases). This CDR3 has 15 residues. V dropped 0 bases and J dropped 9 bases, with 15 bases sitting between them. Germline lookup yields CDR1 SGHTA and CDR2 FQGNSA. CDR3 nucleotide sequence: TGTGCCAGCAGCTTAGCGGGAGGTCCCCAGGGTGAGCAGTTCTTC. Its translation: CASSLAGGPQGEQFF.

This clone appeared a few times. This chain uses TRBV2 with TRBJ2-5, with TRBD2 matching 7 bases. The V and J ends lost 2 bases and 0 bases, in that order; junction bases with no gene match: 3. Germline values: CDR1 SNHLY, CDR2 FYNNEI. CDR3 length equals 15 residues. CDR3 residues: CASSERGGYQETQYF. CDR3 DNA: TGTGCCAGCAGTGAAAGGGGAGGGTACCAAGAGACCCAGTACTTC.

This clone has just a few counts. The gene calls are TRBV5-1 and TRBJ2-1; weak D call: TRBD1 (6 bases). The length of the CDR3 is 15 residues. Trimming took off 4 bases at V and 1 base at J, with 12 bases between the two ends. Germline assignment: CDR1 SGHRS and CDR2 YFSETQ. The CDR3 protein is CASSMTGQSYNEQFF. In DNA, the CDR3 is TGCGCCAGCAGCATGACAGGCCAGTCCTACAATGAGCAGTTCTTC.

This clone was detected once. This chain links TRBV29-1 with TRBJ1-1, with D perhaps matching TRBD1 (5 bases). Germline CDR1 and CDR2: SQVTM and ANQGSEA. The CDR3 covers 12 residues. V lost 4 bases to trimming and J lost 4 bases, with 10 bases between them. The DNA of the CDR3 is TGCAGCGTTGGGGGCTTGAGCACTGAAGCTTTCTTT. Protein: CSVGGLSTEAFF. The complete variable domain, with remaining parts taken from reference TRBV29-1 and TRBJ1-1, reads SAVISQKPSRDICQRGTSLTIQCQVDSQVTMMFWYRQQPGQSLTLIATANQGSEATYESGFVIDKFPISRPNLTFSTLTVSNMSPEDSSIYLCSVGGLSTEAFFGQGTRLTVV.

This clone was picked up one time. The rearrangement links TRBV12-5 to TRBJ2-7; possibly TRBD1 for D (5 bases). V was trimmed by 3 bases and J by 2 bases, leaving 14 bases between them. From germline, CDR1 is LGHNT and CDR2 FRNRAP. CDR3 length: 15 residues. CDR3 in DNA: TGTGCTAGTGGTTTAGAAAAGGGGCTAGCCTACGAGCAGTACTTC. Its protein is CASGLEKGLAYEQYF.